This is a list of T cell receptor beta chains from one sample in a study of blood T cells in healthy people across ages. One entry per CDR3 protein results from TCRdb running MiXCR on the 5' RACE reads. The sample comprises approximately 820,000 distinct CDR3 sequences, about 42% of which are singletons, and 15% to 25% rests with the top ten. Specimen: blood. These receptors were taken from a man between 60 and 75 years old in good health. CDR3s include the opening cysteine and the closing phenylalanine or tryptophan. D genes are given only for firm matches. The listing skips clone size in some rows; elsewhere it reads once, few, many or a size class.

J gene,D gene,V gene,clone size,CDR3 protein,CDR3 DNA
TRBJ2-3,TRBD2,TRBV6-2/TRBV6-3,.,CASSYSLASGRPDTQYF,TGTGCCAGCAGTTACTCGCTGGCTAGCGGGAGACCAGATACGCAGTATTTT
TRBJ2-1,TRBD1,TRBV7-6,.,CASSREGGYEQFF,TGTGCCAGCAGCCGAGAAGGGGGCTATGAGCAGTTCTTC
TRBJ2-3,.,TRBV19,once,CASSGRYQSRTDTQYF,TGTGCCAGTAGTGGACGGTACCAATCTCGCACAGATACGCAGTATTTT
TRBJ1-2,.,TRBV4-3,.,CASSQEAGESGHYGYTF,TGCGCCAGCAGCCAAGAAGCGGGGGAGAGCGGACACTATGGCTACACCTTC
TRBJ2-7,.,TRBV5-1,.,CASSFGRDSYEQYF,TGCGCCAGCAGCTTTGGACGGGACTCCTACGAGCAGTACTTC
TRBJ1-1,.,TRBV20-1,.,CSARGHPGTEAFF,TGCAGTGCTAGAGGCCACCCGGGGACTGAAGCTTTCTTT
TRBJ2-1,TRBD2,TRBV12-3/TRBV12-4,.,CASSWASGGNEQFF,TGTGCCAGCAGTTGGGCTAGCGGGGGGAATGAGCAGTTCTTC
TRBJ1-5,.,TRBV6-5,.,CASSPFGQLSQPQHF,TGTGCCAGTAGTCCGTTTGGGCAATTGAGTCAGCCCCAGCATTTT
TRBJ2-7,.,TRBV29-1,few,CSVDGGTSQYF,TGCAGCGTTGATGGCGGAACCTCTCAGTACTTC
TRBJ2-4,TRBD1,TRBV7-6,few,CASSLEGGQGEYIQYF,TGTGCCAGCAGCTTAGAGGGGGGACAGGGGGAGTACATTCAGTACTTC
TRBJ1-2,.,TRBV4-1,few,CASSQDGGNGYTF,TGCGCCAGCAGCCAAGATGGGGGGAATGGCTACACCTTC
TRBJ2-7,.,TRBV29-1,.,CSVTGWGSDEQYF,TGCAGCGTAACAGGGTGGGGGTCCGACGAGCAGTACTTC
TRBJ2-2,TRBD2,TRBV12-3/TRBV12-4,.,CASRRTSGATGELFF,TGTGCCAGCAGACGGACTAGCGGGGCCACCGGGGAGCTGTTTTTT
TRBJ2-5,.,TRBV6-6,many,CASRGGGPLETQYF,TGTGCCAGCAGGGGAGGGGGGCCGCTTGAGACCCAGTACTTC
TRBJ1-6,.,TRBV3-1,.,CASSQTGNSPLHF,TGTGCCAGCAGCCAGACAGGAAATTCACCCCTCCACTTT
TRBJ2-5,.,TRBV12-3/TRBV12-4,few,CASSFTDQETQYF,TGTGCCAGCAGTTTCACCGACCAAGAGACCCAGTACTTC